The 28 T cell receptor beta chains below all came from one sample that was sequenced in a study of breast tumors, draining lymph nodes, adjacent tissues. One entry per CDR3 protein, called by TCRdb with MiXCR from the multiplex PCR reads. Among 50,000 to 65,000 distinct CDR3 sequences, under 50% were seen once, and the ten largest hold roughly 10%. Sequencing input: breast tumor tissue. The receptors originated from a female donor with breast cancer. Some clones in this sample may be carry-over from other donors' samples.

This chain's CDR3 is CATGTYGTQYF. The CDR3 coding sequence is TGTGCCACCGGGACTTATGGTACGCAGTATTTT. The chain joins TRBV24-1 to TRBJ2-3; TRBD2 might be the D (6 bases). This CDR3 region has 11 residues. Per germline, CDR1 KGHDR and CDR2 SFDVKD. Trimming took off 9 bases at V and 8 bases at J, with 11 bases between the two ends.

This clonotype has only a few counts. The genes are TRBV15 and TRBJ1-5; 9 bases align to TRBD1. This CDR3 has 15 amino acids. V shed 4 bases, J shed 5 bases, and the junction held 6 bases outside the gene matches. Germline lookup yields CDR1 LNHNV and CDR2 YYDKDF (reference sequence). The CDR3, as DNA: TGTGCCACCAGCAACAGGGGGCAAGGCTATCAGCCCCAGCATTTT. It specifies CATSNRGQGYQPQHF.

This clonotype was detected many times. The chain is built from TRBV7-8 and TRBJ2-7, with D unclear. The CDR3 has 11 residues. CDR1 and CDR2 from the germline V gene are SGHVS and FQNEAQ. V lost 3 bases and J 5 bases, leaving 5 bases between the germline ends. This CDR3 is CASSFSHEQYF. CDR3 bases: TGTGCCAGCAGCTTTTCTCACGAGCAGTACTTC.

The table lists this clonotype with many counts. This sequence joins TRBV5-7 and TRBJ1-5; D is perhaps TRBD1 (5 bases). TRBV5-7 is flagged as an ORF with uncertain function. The CDR3 runs 14 residues. Trimming took off 7 bases at V and 2 bases at J, with 13 bases between the two ends. Written as DNA, the CDR3 is TGTGCCAGCGGGCCAGGGAATGGCAATCAGCCCCAGCATTTT. It yields the protein CASGPGNGNQPQHF.

This clonotype was recorded at least ten times. This chain links TRBV5-1 with TRBJ2-7; 13 positions match TRBD2. This CDR3 contains 16 residues. J lost 6 bases, V lost 2 bases, and 8 bases had no gene match. Germline V gene lookup returns CDR1 SGHRS and CDR2 YFSETQ. The CDR3 bases are TGCGCCAGCAGCTTTGGCGGGACTAGCGGGACCATCGAGCAGTACTTC. Protein sequence: CASSFGGTSGTIEQYF.

This clonotype was found many times. The J gene is TRBJ2-1, the V gene TRBV28, with D tentatively TRBD1 or TRBD2 (6 bases each). The CDR3 consists of 14 residues. The germline V gene encodes CDR1 MDHEN and CDR2 SYDVKM. Trimming took off 6 bases at V and 4 bases at J, with 13 bases between the two ends. The CDR3 region has the DNA TGTGCCAGCAGCGCACAGGGAGGTTACAATGAGCAGTTCTTC. This translates into CASSAQGGYNEQFF.

This clonotype has at least ten counts. The chain carries TRBV25-1 and TRBJ1-4, with D possibly being TRBD1 (5 bases). The CDR3 spans 13 residues. The germline gives CDR1 MGHDK, CDR2 SYGVNS. V was pared by 4 bases and J by 5 bases, with 8 bases between. CDR3 sequence reads: CASSGHRNEKLFF. The CDR3 nucleotides are TGTGCCAGCAGTGGGCACAGGAATGAAAAACTGTTTTTT. The whole variable domain, remainder taken from reference TRBV25-1 and TRBJ1-4, is EADIYQTPRYLVIGTGKKITLECSQTMGHDKMYWYQQDPGMELHLIHYSYGVNSTEKGDLSSESTVSRIRTEHFPLTLESARPSHTSQYLCASSGHRNEKLFFGSGTQLSVL.

This clonotype was counted ten times or more. V usage is TRBV20-1 and J usage is TRBJ2-7; possibly TRBD2 for D (6 bases). Germline V gene sequence: CDR1 DFQATT, CDR2 SNEGSKA (reference sequence). With 2 bases removed from V and 0 bases from J, the gap between germline ends came to 17 bases. CDR3 length: 16 amino acids. Here the CDR3 DNA reads TGCAGTGCTAGAAACCCGGGGCGGGGAGCCTCCTACGAGCAGTACTTC. This sequence encodes CSARNPGRGASYEQYF.

The chain is built from TRBV9 and TRBJ2-1; the match to TRBD2 covers 10 bases. Looked up from germline, CDR1 is SGDLS and CDR2 is YYNGEE. The CDR3 length is 14 residues. The V and J ends lost 3 bases and 6 bases, in that order; junction bases with no gene match: 3. The CDR3 reads CASSGGTSANEQFF. DNA for the CDR3: TGTGCCAGCAGCGGTGGGACTAGCGCCAATGAGCAGTTCTTC.

This clonotype occurred many times. The rearrangement links TRBV20-1 to TRBJ2-3; 8 bases are shared with TRBD2. The CDR3 runs 14 residues. Unmatched junction bases numbered 8, after V lost 5 bases and J lost 4 bases. The germline V gene has CDR1 DFQATT and CDR2 SNEGSKA (reference sequence). Here the CDR3 reads CSAGLVGGADTQYF. CDR3 in DNA: TGCAGTGCTGGACTAGTCGGGGGGGCAGATACGCAGTATTTT.

In its sample, this clonotype was seen many times. The genes are TRBV20-1 and TRBJ2-7; D uncertain. Per the germline V gene, CDR1 is DFQATT and CDR2 is SNEGSKA (reference sequence). This CDR3 comprises 12 residues. Trimming left V 3 bases short and J 3 bases short, with 9 bases between. The CDR3 region has the DNA TGCAGTGCTAGGGTCTCCAACTACGAGCAGTACTTC. Amino acid sequence: CSARVSNYEQYF.

This clonotype has a count of ten or more. A much larger clone lies one base from this, so it may be a read error. This chain connects TRBV20-1 to TRBJ2-7, with TRBD2 matching over 8 bases. This CDR3 has 14 residues. Germline V gene data show CDR1 as DFQATT and CDR2 as SNEGSKA (reference sequence). The CDR3 DNA follows: TGCAGTGCAGCAACGGGACTAGGATTCTCCGAGCAATACTTC. Translated, it gives CSAATGLGFSEQYF.

On this clonotype itself: With a much larger clone just one base away, this may be a read error. The gene calls are TRBV27 and TRBJ2-7; D ambiguous. Per the germline V gene, CDR1 is MNHEY and CDR2 is SMNVEV (reference sequence). V was clipped by 5 bases and J by 0 bases, with 5 bases between them. There are 12 residues in the CDR3. The CDR3 here is CASSTSSYEQYF. As DNA, the CDR3 is TGTGCCAGCAGTACGTCCTCCTACGAGCAGTACTTC.

This clonotype has a handful of counts. The chain is built from TRBV30 and TRBJ2-7; D remains ambiguous. The CDR3 is made up of 11 amino acids. Trimming took 8 bases from V and 2 from J, leaving 10 bases between them. Per germline, CDR1 GTSNPN and CDR2 SVGIG (reference sequence). CDR3 region: CARSDAYEQYF. The CDR3 coding sequence is TGTGCCCGCTCGGACGCCTACGAGCAGTACTTC. Together with reference TRBV30 and TRBJ2-7, the CDR3 gives the full variable domain: SQTIHQWPATLVQPVGSPLSLECTVEGTSNPNLYWYRQAAGRGLQLLFYSVGIGQISSEVPQNLSASRPQDRQFILSSKKLLLSDSGFYLCARSDAYEQYFGPGTRLTVT.

Remarks on this clonotype: Because the CDR3's place on the DNA is in doubt, the DNA is left out and the CDR3 is given as listed by TCRdb. The chain carries TRBV7-3 and TRBJ2-6; the D segment call TRBD2 is taken from the table without a DNA check. Looked up from germline, CDR1 is SGHTA and CDR2 is FQGTGA. The CDR3 has 23 amino acids, counting both end residues. The CDR3 is CASSPFSRGSSGEQYFGANVLTF.

This clonotype has at least ten counts. This chain joins TRBV27 and TRBJ1-6; TRBD1 aligns across 8 bases. The germline gives CDR1 MNHEY, CDR2 SMNVEV (reference sequence). The V segment lost 6 bases and the J segment 9 bases; nucleotides outside the gene matches: 13. The CDR3 consists of 16 residues. CDR3 bases: TGTGCCAGCAGCCAAAATATTGACAGGGGTTCTTCACCCCTCCACTTT. Translating it yields CASSQNIDRGSSPLHF.

This chain joins TRBV20-1 and TRBJ1-3; D is undetermined. There are 14 residues in the CDR3. The ends were cut back, 1 base at V and 0 bases at J, with 7 bases in the middle. Germline-derived CDR1 and CDR2 are DFQATT and SNEGSKA (reference sequence). CDR3 sequence (DNA): TGCAGTGCTAGAGTGGCAGGCTCTGGAAACACCATATATTTT. It codes for CSARVAGSGNTIYF.

The rearrangement uses TRBV2 and TRBJ2-1, with D possibly matching TRBD2 (6 bases). From germline, CDR1 is SNHLY and CDR2 FYNNEI. This CDR3 region has 15 residues. The V gene lost 5 bases and the J gene lost 5 bases, with 16 bases spanning the gap. The CDR3 coding sequence is TGTGCCAGCAGTCCAACTCGGGGGAGGAACAATGAGCAGTTCTTC. It translates to CASSPTRGRNNEQFF.

At least ten counts were recorded for this clonotype. The V gene is TRBV6-5, the J gene TRBJ2-2, with 8 nucleotides matching TRBD2. This CDR3 is 17 amino acids long. Per the germline V gene, CDR1 is MNHEY and CDR2 is SVGAGI. The V and J ends lost 4 bases and 3 bases, in that order; junction bases with no gene match: 10. CDR3 in amino acids: CASSSTGRGGDTGELFF. The CDR3 region has the DNA TGTGCCAGCAGTTCCACTGGTCGGGGGGGAGACACCGGGGAGCTGTTTTTT.

This clonotype was counted many times. The gene calls are TRBV6-5 and TRBJ1-2, with TRBD1 identical over 8 bases. Germline V gene data show CDR1 as MNHEY and CDR2 as SVGAGI. This CDR3 has 16 residues. J gave up 2 bases and V 4 bases, and 9 bases lay outside the gene matches. The CDR3 protein is CASSSVQGAPNYGYTF. CDR3 DNA sequence: TGTGCCAGCAGTTCCGTTCAGGGGGCGCCGAACTATGGCTACACCTTC.

The chain combines TRBV7-3 with TRBJ2-3, with 7 positions matching TRBD2. Germline assignment: CDR1 SGHTA and CDR2 FQGTGA. The trim removed 6 bases at V and 1 base at J, leaving 13 bases unmatched. The length of the CDR3 is 17 residues. The CDR3 sequence: CASSTREAVKRTDTQYF. The CDR3 DNA follows: TGTGCCAGCAGTACCCGGGAGGCAGTTAAACGCACAGATACGCAGTATTTT.

The chain recombines TRBV9 with TRBJ2-5; 7 bases match TRBD2. Trimming took 3 bases from V and 5 from J; bases not matched to a gene: 7. Germline V gene sequence: CDR1 SGDLS, CDR2 YYNGEE. The CDR3 runs 14 residues. CDR3 sequence: CASSATGSGETQYF. CDR3 in DNA: TGTGCCAGCAGCGCAACGGGTAGCGGGGAGACCCAGTACTTC.

This clonotype appeared a single time. The genes are TRBV11-2 and TRBJ2-1, with TRBD2 matching 8 bases. CDR3 length equals 16 residues. Germline V lookup: CDR1 SGHAT, CDR2 FQNNGV. V lost 7 bases, J lost 6 bases, and 14 bases stayed unmatched. As DNA, the CDR3 is TGTGCCAGCACCTTCGAGCTGGCGGGAGGTCCCAATGAGCAGTTCTTC. It codes for CASTFELAGGPNEQFF.

The chain couples TRBV2 to TRBJ2-6; 11 nucleotides match TRBD2. This CDR3 spans 18 amino acids. Germline V lookup: CDR1 SNHLY, CDR2 FYNNEI. Losses at the gene ends were 5 bases for V and 1 base for J; bases not matched to a gene: 7. The chain's CDR3 is CASSLTSGVRSGANVLTF. Here the CDR3 DNA reads TGTGCCAGCAGTCTGACTAGCGGGGTGCGTTCTGGGGCCAACGTCCTGACTTTC.

This clonotype was observed at least ten times. The V and J genes are TRBV7-2 and TRBJ2-3; TRBD2 matches 10 bases. V dropped 2 bases and J dropped 5; count of bases not matched to a gene: 7. Looked up from germline, CDR1 is SGHTA and CDR2 is FQGNSA. There are 16 residues in the CDR3. This CDR3 is CASSLQSGGGVDTQYF. DNA of the CDR3: TGTGCCAGCAGCTTACAAAGCGGGGGGGGGGTAGATACGCAGTATTTT.

This CDR3 is CASSFGLAGAQYF. As DNA, the CDR3 is TGTGCCAGCAGCTTCGGACTAGCGGGAGCGCAGTATTTT. The rearrangement uses TRBV5-6 and TRBJ2-3, with TRBD2 matching over 13 bases. This CDR3 comprises 13 residues. The germline V gene has CDR1 SGHDT and CDR2 YYEEEE. The J segment lost 10 bases and the V segment lost 2 bases, leaving 1 base of the junction unmatched.

This clonotype was recorded at least ten times. The rearrangement links TRBV6-5 to TRBJ2-3; D is perhaps TRBD2 (5 bases). CDR3 length: 13 residues. The germline V gene has CDR1 MNHEY and CDR2 SVGAGI. Trimming pared 8 bases from V and 0 bases from J, leaving 9 bases between. CDR3 protein: CASHRGSTDTQYF. The CDR3 DNA is TGTGCCAGCCATCGGGGAAGCACAGATACGCAGTATTTT.

Comment on this clonotype: Compared with germline, one end of the junction differs, possibly owing to a read error. This chain connects TRBV6-5 to TRBJ2-3, with 7 bases lining up with TRBD2. The germline gives CDR1 MNHEY, CDR2 SVGAGI. CDR3 size: 15 residues. In DNA, the CDR3 is TGTGCCGGCAGATGGGAGGGGACTAGCACAGATACGCAGTATTTT. Translating it yields CAGRWEGTSTDTQYF.